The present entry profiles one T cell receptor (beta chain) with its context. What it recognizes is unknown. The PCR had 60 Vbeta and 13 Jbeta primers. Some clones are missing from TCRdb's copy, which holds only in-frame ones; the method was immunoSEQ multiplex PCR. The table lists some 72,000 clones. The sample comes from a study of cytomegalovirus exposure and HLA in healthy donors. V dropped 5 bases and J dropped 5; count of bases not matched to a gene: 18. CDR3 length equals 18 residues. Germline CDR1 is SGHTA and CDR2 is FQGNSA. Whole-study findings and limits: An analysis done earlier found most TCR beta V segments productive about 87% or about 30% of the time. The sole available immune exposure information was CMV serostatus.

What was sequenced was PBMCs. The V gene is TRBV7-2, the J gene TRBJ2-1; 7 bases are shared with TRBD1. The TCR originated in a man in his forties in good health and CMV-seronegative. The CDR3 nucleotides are TGTGCCAGCAGCCAGGGGGACGGGTCCACTTACCTCAACAATGAGCAGTTCTTC. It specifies CASSQGDGSTYLNNEQFF.